The entry below gives a single T cell receptor (beta chain) sequence along with its context. CDR1 MNHEY and CDR2 SVGEGT come from the germline V gene. V was shortened by 0 bases and J by 2 bases, with 7 bases between the two germline ends. This CDR3 is 15 amino acids long. The source of the sample is a study of T-cell memory formation after mild COVID-19. TCRdb re-analysed the 5' RACE reads in MiXCR, keeping a single row per CDR3 protein. This table holds about 160,000 distinct CDR3 sequences, roughly 31% found once. Sequenced input: PBMCs or a T cell subset sorted from them (not recorded which). This receptor was obtained from an adult woman who had mild COVID-19 (a few samples of this study predate the infection). Cell type and time point are not known. This sequence joins TRBV6-2 or TRBV6-3 and TRBJ2-2, with D tentatively TRBD1 (6 bases). In nucleotides, the CDR3 is TGTGCCAGCAGTTACTCGGACAGAAACACCGGGGAGCTGTTTTTT. This translates into CASSYSDRNTGELFF.